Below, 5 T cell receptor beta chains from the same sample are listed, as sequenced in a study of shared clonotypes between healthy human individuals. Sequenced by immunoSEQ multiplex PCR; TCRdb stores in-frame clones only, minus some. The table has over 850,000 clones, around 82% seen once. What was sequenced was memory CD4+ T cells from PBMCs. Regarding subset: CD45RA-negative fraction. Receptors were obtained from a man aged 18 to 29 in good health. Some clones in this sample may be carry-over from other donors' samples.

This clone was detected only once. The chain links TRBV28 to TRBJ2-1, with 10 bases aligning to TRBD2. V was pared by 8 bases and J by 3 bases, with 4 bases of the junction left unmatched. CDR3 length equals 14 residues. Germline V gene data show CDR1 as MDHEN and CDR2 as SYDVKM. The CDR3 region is CASLLAGDYNEQFF. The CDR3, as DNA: TGTGCCAGCCTCCTAGCGGGAGACTACAATGAGCAGTTCTTC.

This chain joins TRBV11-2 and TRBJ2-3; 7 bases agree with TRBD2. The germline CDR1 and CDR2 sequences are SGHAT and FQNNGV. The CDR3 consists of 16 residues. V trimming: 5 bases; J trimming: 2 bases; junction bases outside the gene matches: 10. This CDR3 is CASSPRPGGYTDTQYF. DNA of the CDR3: TGTGCCAGCAGCCCAAGACCGGGAGGATACACAGATACGCAGTATTTT.

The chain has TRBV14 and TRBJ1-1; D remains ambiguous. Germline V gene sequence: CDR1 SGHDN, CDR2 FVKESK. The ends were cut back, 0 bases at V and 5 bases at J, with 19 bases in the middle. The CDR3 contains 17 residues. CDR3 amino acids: CASSQDLLGRSGTEAFF. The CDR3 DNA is TGTGCCAGCAGCCAAGATCTTTTAGGACGGTCGGGTACTGAAGCTTTCTTT.

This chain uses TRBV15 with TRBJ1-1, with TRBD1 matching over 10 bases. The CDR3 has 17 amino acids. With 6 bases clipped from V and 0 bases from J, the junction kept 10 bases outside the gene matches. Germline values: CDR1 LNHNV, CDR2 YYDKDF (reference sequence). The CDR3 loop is CATSPTGGYFMNTEAFF. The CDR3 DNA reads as TGTGCCACCAGTCCGACAGGGGGCTACTTCATGAACACTGAAGCTTTCTTT. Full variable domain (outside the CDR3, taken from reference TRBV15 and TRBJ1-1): DAMVIQNPRYQVTQFGKPVTLSCSQTLNHNVMYWYQQKSSQAPKLLFHYYDKDFNNEADTPDNFQSRRPNTSFCFLDIRSPGLGDTAMYLCATSPTGGYFMNTEAFFGQGTRLTVV.

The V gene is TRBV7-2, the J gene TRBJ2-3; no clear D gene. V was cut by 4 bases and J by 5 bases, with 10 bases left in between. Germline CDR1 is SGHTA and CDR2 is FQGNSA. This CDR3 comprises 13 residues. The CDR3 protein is CASSSPSLDTQYF. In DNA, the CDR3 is TGTGCCAGCAGCTCACCCTCCCTAGATACGCAGTATTTT.